Listed below are T cell receptor beta chains from one sample, sequenced in a study of post-analysis software for immune sequencing data. Via MiXCR, TCRdb re-called the PCR reads, giving one row per CDR3 protein. The sample carries more than 500,000 distinct CDR3 sequences, approximately 34% recorded once. Sequenced: blood. The receptor source for this set is a girl aged 2 to 17 with multiple sclerosis. Both conserved end residues are part of each CDR3. The D gene is left open where the match is weak. Part of the rows lack a size; the others show once, few, many or a class for expanded clones.

cdr3_nt: TGTGCCAGCAGTCATAGGACAGGGGTAGCCAAAAACATTCAGTACTTC
cdr3_aa: CASSHRTGVAKNIQYF
clone_size: -
v_call: TRBV6-6
d_call: TRBD1
j_call: TRBJ2-4

cdr3_nt: TGTGCCAGCAGCTTAGGACGACCGGGACAGGGGTCCTACAATGAGCAGTTCTTC
cdr3_aa: CASSLGRPGQGSYNEQFF
clone_size: few
v_call: TRBV11-2
d_call: TRBD1
j_call: TRBJ2-1

cdr3_nt: TGTGCCAGCTCCCACCAACGTGGCGGGACAGGGCTTCAAGAGACCCAGTACTTC
cdr3_aa: CASSHQRGGTGLQETQYF
clone_size: -
v_call: TRBV18
d_call: TRBD1
j_call: TRBJ2-5

cdr3_nt: TGCGCCAGCAGCCAAGATTCGGGGACAGACCAAGAGACCCAGTACTTC
cdr3_aa: CASSQDSGTDQETQYF
clone_size: few
v_call: TRBV4-1
d_call: TRBD1
j_call: TRBJ2-5

cdr3_nt: TGTGCCAGCAGTGGCGGGCTAGCGGGACAAGAGACCCAGTTCTTC
cdr3_aa: CASSGGLAGQETQFF
clone_size: -
v_call: TRBV2
d_call: TRBD2
j_call: TRBJ2-1

cdr3_nt: TGTGCCAGCAACAAAGACAGGGAGGTTTATGTAGGCAATCAGCCCCAGCATTTT
cdr3_aa: CASNKDREVYVGNQPQHF
clone_size: -
v_call: TRBV7-7
d_call: TRBD1
j_call: TRBJ1-5

cdr3_nt: TGTGCCACCAGGGACCGTGGGACAGACTATGGCTACACCTTC
cdr3_aa: CATRDRGTDYGYTF
clone_size: -
v_call: TRBV24-1
d_call: TRBD1
j_call: TRBJ1-2

cdr3_nt: TGTGCCAGCAGCTGGGGGACAGGGAGGCATCAGCCCCAGCATTTT
cdr3_aa: CASSWGTGRHQPQHF
clone_size: few
v_call: TRBV12-3/TRBV12-4
d_call: TRBD1
j_call: TRBJ1-5

cdr3_nt: TGCGCCAGCAGCCCCCTGACCGCCGCCCGGAATGAAAAACTGTTTTTT
cdr3_aa: CASSPLTAARNEKLFF
clone_size: -
v_call: TRBV4-1
d_call: -
j_call: TRBJ1-4

cdr3_nt: TGTGCCAGCAGTTTATGGGGGATTCAAGAGACCCAGTACTTC
cdr3_aa: CASSLWGIQETQYF
clone_size: -
v_call: TRBV12-3/TRBV12-4
d_call: -
j_call: TRBJ2-5

cdr3_nt: TGCAGCGTTGTTTTGGGACATGGCTACACCTTC
cdr3_aa: CSVVLGHGYTF
clone_size: many
v_call: TRBV29-1
d_call: -
j_call: TRBJ1-2

cdr3_nt: TGCGCCAGCACTCCAGCGGCGTCTGGGGCCAACGTCCTGACTTTC
cdr3_aa: CASTPAASGANVLTF
clone_size: -
v_call: TRBV5-1
d_call: -
j_call: TRBJ2-6

cdr3_nt: TGTGCCAGCAGTTACAACAGGGGGGAAACCTATAATTCACCCCTCCACTTT
cdr3_aa: CASSYNRGETYNSPLHF
clone_size: -
v_call: TRBV6-5
d_call: TRBD1
j_call: TRBJ1-6

cdr3_nt: TGTGCCAGCAGTGAATCGCTCAGGAACTATGGCTACACCTTC
cdr3_aa: CASSESLRNYGYTF
clone_size: -
v_call: TRBV6-1
d_call: -
j_call: TRBJ1-2

cdr3_nt: TGCAGCGGGCCCGGATCGGGGACAGCTTACGAGCAGTACTTC
cdr3_aa: CSGPGSGTAYEQYF
clone_size: -
v_call: TRBV29-1
d_call: TRBD1
j_call: TRBJ2-7

cdr3_nt: TGTGCCAGCAGGGCATCAGGGGGGTACGAGCAGTACTTC
cdr3_aa: CASRASGGYEQYF
clone_size: few
v_call: TRBV27
d_call: -
j_call: TRBJ2-7

cdr3_nt: TGTGCCAGCAGTTATACTCCCGTAGGGTACAATGAGCAGTTCTTC
cdr3_aa: CASSYTPVGYNEQFF
clone_size: few
v_call: TRBV6-5
d_call: -
j_call: TRBJ2-1

cdr3_nt: TGCAGCGTTGGGGAATGGGATCAGCCCCAGCATTTT
cdr3_aa: CSVGEWDQPQHF
clone_size: many
v_call: TRBV29-1
d_call: -
j_call: TRBJ1-5

cdr3_nt: TGCAGCGCTTCCGGGAGCTGGGAGACCCAGTACTTC
cdr3_aa: CSASGSWETQYF
clone_size: few
v_call: TRBV29-1
d_call: -
j_call: TRBJ2-5

cdr3_nt: TGTGCCAGCAGTTACTCAACGGCCTACGAGCAGTACTTC
cdr3_aa: CASSYSTAYEQYF
clone_size: few
v_call: TRBV6-6
d_call: -
j_call: TRBJ2-7

cdr3_nt: TGCGCCAGCAGCTTGAGTGGCAACAGGGATGGCTACACCTTC
cdr3_aa: CASSLSGNRDGYTF
clone_size: few
v_call: TRBV5-1
d_call: -
j_call: TRBJ1-2

cdr3_nt: TGTGCCAGCAGCCCTCGGACCCATTCACCCCTCCACTTT
cdr3_aa: CASSPRTHSPLHF
clone_size: -
v_call: TRBV7-8
d_call: -
j_call: TRBJ1-6

cdr3_nt: TGCAGTGCTAGTAATCCGGGGGGGAGGAACACCGGGGAGCTGTTTTTT
cdr3_aa: CSASNPGGRNTGELFF
clone_size: -
v_call: TRBV20-1
d_call: TRBD2
j_call: TRBJ2-2

cdr3_nt: TGTGCCAGCAGCAGGGGACGAGAAGCGGAGCAGTACTTC
cdr3_aa: CASSRGREAEQYF
clone_size: -
v_call: TRBV6-5
d_call: -
j_call: TRBJ2-7

cdr3_nt: TGCGCCAGCAGCTTGGCCACAGGGCGTTACTACAATGAGCAGTTCTTC
cdr3_aa: CASSLATGRYYNEQFF
clone_size: -
v_call: TRBV5-1
d_call: -
j_call: TRBJ2-1

cdr3_nt: TGCAGTGCTAGAGTCCGTGGCAGGACCCTCTCCTACGAGCAGTACTTC
cdr3_aa: CSARVRGRTLSYEQYF
clone_size: few
v_call: TRBV20-1
d_call: -
j_call: TRBJ2-7

cdr3_nt: TGTGCCACCAGTGATTTGACCGACTACCAAGAGACCCAGTACTTC
cdr3_aa: CATSDLTDYQETQYF
clone_size: -
v_call: TRBV24-1
d_call: -
j_call: TRBJ2-5

cdr3_nt: TGCAGTGCCCAGAGGGGGACAGCGGAGACCCAGTACTTC
cdr3_aa: CSAQRGTAETQYF
clone_size: few
v_call: TRBV20-1
d_call: TRBD1
j_call: TRBJ2-5

cdr3_nt: TGCAGTGCTAGAGCTACCCCCGCGGGGGCCGGTAACTATGGCTACACCTTC
cdr3_aa: CSARATPAGAGNYGYTF
clone_size: -
v_call: TRBV20-1
d_call: -
j_call: TRBJ1-2

cdr3_nt: TGCAGCGTCCGTCGCACAGATACGCAGTATTTT
cdr3_aa: CSVRRTDTQYF
clone_size: -
v_call: TRBV29-1
d_call: -
j_call: TRBJ2-3

cdr3_nt: TGTGCCAGCAGCTCCACAGGCAATCAGCCCCAGCATTTT
cdr3_aa: CASSSTGNQPQHF
clone_size: few
v_call: TRBV7-3
d_call: -
j_call: TRBJ1-5

cdr3_nt: TGTGCCATCAGTGGGGACAGGGGTAGGGCAGATACGCAGTATTTT
cdr3_aa: CAISGDRGRADTQYF
clone_size: few
v_call: TRBV10-3
d_call: TRBD1
j_call: TRBJ2-3

cdr3_nt: TGTGCCAGCAGCTCTGGACTAGCGGGGACCTACAATGAGCAGTTCTTC
cdr3_aa: CASSSGLAGTYNEQFF
clone_size: many
v_call: TRBV5-5
d_call: TRBD2
j_call: TRBJ2-1

cdr3_nt: TGCGCCAGCAGCTTGCGTCCCCCAGTAGAGGCCCAGTACTTC
cdr3_aa: CASSLRPPVEAQYF
clone_size: -
v_call: TRBV5-1
d_call: -
j_call: TRBJ2-5

cdr3_nt: TGTGCCAGCAGCCCCTGGGGCAGGGGGCTAACTGGGGCCAACGTCCTGACTTTC
cdr3_aa: CASSPWGRGLTGANVLTF
clone_size: -
v_call: TRBV7-9
d_call: TRBD1
j_call: TRBJ2-6

cdr3_nt: TGTGCCAGCAGTATTAGGGTGGGCAATCAGCCCCAGCATTTT
cdr3_aa: CASSIRVGNQPQHF
clone_size: -
v_call: TRBV12-3/TRBV12-4
d_call: -
j_call: TRBJ1-5

cdr3_nt: TGTGCCACCAGCCCACGTATCAATACGCAGTATTTT
cdr3_aa: CATSPRINTQYF
clone_size: few
v_call: TRBV15
d_call: -
j_call: TRBJ2-3

cdr3_nt: TGTGCCAGCAGCCCGGGGGTGGGTCGCAATCAGCCCCAGCATTTT
cdr3_aa: CASSPGVGRNQPQHF
clone_size: -
v_call: TRBV5-4
d_call: -
j_call: TRBJ1-5

cdr3_nt: TGTGCCAGCAGCGGGGGGGACAGCTCTTCGATGAGCACTGAAGCTTTCTTT
cdr3_aa: CASSGGDSSSMSTEAFF
clone_size: -
v_call: TRBV21-1
d_call: -
j_call: TRBJ1-1

cdr3_nt: TGCAGTGCTAGTAATCAGCCTGATTCCTACGAGCAGTACTTC
cdr3_aa: CSASNQPDSYEQYF
clone_size: few
v_call: TRBV20-1
d_call: -
j_call: TRBJ2-7

cdr3_nt: TGTGCCAGCAGCTCCCACAACAGGGCTGGCTATGGCTACACCTTC
cdr3_aa: CASSSHNRAGYGYTF
clone_size: few
v_call: TRBV28
d_call: -
j_call: TRBJ1-2

cdr3_nt: TGTGCCAGCAGCTCCTATGCGGGACGGTTCGGGTCAGATACGCAGTATTTT
cdr3_aa: CASSSYAGRFGSDTQYF
clone_size: -
v_call: TRBV7-6
d_call: -
j_call: TRBJ2-3

cdr3_nt: TGCAGTGCTAGACTGGGGGACTATGGCTACACCTTC
cdr3_aa: CSARLGDYGYTF
clone_size: -
v_call: TRBV20-1
d_call: -
j_call: TRBJ1-2

cdr3_nt: TGTGCCAGCAGGGCACAGGGGGCAGGGGAGCCCCAGCATTTT
cdr3_aa: CASRAQGAGEPQHF
clone_size: -
v_call: TRBV6-6
d_call: TRBD1
j_call: TRBJ1-5